Below, one T cell receptor (beta chain) is given with its context. This clonotype was counted between two and nine times. Its antigen is currently not known. No much larger clone is present one base from it, and per-base qualities are unavailable. The treatment or condition label on this specimen signifies: live attenuated yellow fever vaccine strain. At each blood-draw timepoint, two biological replicates of bulk PBMCs were collected. A standard Ficoll-Paque protocol was used to isolate PBMCs from peripheral blood. TriZol was used to extract RNA from bulk PBMCs, from CD4 and CD8 fractions, and from dextramer-positive and dextramer-negative fractions. The data belong to a study of T cells after yellow fever vaccination (dated by TCRdb to between 2018 and 2021). Background for the entire study: The SMART-Seq v4 Ultra Low Input RNA kit was used to prepare libraries from fractions with low cell numbers. Blood was drawn at multiple timepoints before and after primary and secondary immunization, with bulk PBMC replicates and cell subsets isolated. To follow T-cell clones before and after primary and booster YFV17D yellow fever vaccination, bulk TCR alpha and beta repertoires were sequenced over time. Two healthy male donors made up the cohort, one aged 18 to 30 years and the other aged 30 to 40 years.

The instrument was an Illumina NovaSeq 6000. Synthesis of TCR cDNA relied on 5'RACE template switching, a step that introduced a universal primer site along with unique molecular identifiers. Priming of cDNA synthesis was performed from both the TCR alpha and TCR beta constant segments. Library amplification used two PCR steps, and the second PCR step added sample barcodes and sequencing adapters. Libraries were sequenced on Illumina HiSeq 2500 (2x100 bp) or NovaSeq (2x150 bp). The authors' analysis ran thus. MIGEC was used to demultiplex reads and collapse the reads into UMI consensus sequences, and MiXCR was used for V(D)J alignment. Using edgeR on replicate PBMC samples, clonotypes were called vaccine-responding if FDR was below 0.01 and the log2 fold change was above 5 up to day 15. CD4 or CD8 identity was assigned to each bulk clonotype according to whether the clonotype was present at higher abundance in the sequenced CD4 repertoire or the sequenced CD8 repertoire. The public reads were run again by TCRdb, first through fastp at Q25 and then through MiXCR, and only productive beta chains were kept. Rows merge per CDR3 protein into single entries with the most common DNA and genes. The V and J calls follow TCRdb's processing rather than the paper's. The table for this sample lists approximately 330,000 distinct CDR3 sequences; about 4% of them were counted only once. The ten most abundant clones make up about 22% of the sample.

What the authors observed across the whole study: Most clones expanded after primary vaccination (about 96% of CD4 and around 89% of CD8) were re-detected after the booster, suggesting that broad memory maintenance occurred. A small fraction of clonotypes showed up in both the CD4 and CD8 compartments, probably as a result of convergent recombination. Compared with the primary T-cell response, the secondary T-cell response was faster but weaker, reaching its peak on day 5 rather than on day 15. Because only a couple of donors were included in the study, the extent to which the findings can be generalized is limited. Computational filtering was needed because FACS-sorted repertoires could contain abundant contaminating clonotypes from the bulk population.

CDR1 SGHRS and CDR2 YFSETQ are derived from the germline V gene. V trim: 4 bases; J trim: 5 bases; unmatched bases: 8. The CDR3 contains 15 residues, cysteine and phenylalanine counted. Only the CDR3 DNA stays, 45 bases, in frame from base 1. The TCR was taken from a man aged 18 to 29 who received the YFV17D yellow fever vaccine. The rearranged chain carries TRBV5-1 and TRBJ2-2; 7 bases in the junction line up with TRBD1. The sample consisted of PBMCs, taken 5 days after the yellow fever booster vaccination. At the DNA level, the sequence is TGCGCCAGCAGCCGTGGACAGGAGAGGACCGGGGAGCTGTTTTTT. It translates as CASSRGQERTGELFF.